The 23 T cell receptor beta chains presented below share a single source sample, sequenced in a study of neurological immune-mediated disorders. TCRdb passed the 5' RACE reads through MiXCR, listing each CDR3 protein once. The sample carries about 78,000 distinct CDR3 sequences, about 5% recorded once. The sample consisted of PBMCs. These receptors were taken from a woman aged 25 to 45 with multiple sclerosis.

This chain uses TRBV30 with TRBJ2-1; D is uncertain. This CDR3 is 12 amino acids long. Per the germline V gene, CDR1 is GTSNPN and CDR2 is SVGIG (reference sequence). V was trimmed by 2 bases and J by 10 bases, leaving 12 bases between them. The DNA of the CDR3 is TGTGCCTGGAGTAGGCCGGTGCGGGAGCAGTTCTTC. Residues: CAWSRPVREQFF.

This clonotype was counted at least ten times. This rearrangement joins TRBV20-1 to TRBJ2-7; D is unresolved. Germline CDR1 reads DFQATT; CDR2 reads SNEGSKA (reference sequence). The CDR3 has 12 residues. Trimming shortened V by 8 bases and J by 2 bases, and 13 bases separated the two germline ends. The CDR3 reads CSNIFVPYEQYF. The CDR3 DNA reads TGCAGTAATATTTTTGTACCCTACGAGCAGTACTTC.

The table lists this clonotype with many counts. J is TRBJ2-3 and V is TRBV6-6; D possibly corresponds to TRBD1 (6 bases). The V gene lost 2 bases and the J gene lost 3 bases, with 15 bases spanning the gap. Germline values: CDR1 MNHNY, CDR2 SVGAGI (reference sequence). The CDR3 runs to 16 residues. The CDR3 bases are TGTGCCAGCAGTTACCAACAGGGCCTGGGGACAGATACGCAGTATTTT. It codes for CASSYQQGLGTDTQYF.

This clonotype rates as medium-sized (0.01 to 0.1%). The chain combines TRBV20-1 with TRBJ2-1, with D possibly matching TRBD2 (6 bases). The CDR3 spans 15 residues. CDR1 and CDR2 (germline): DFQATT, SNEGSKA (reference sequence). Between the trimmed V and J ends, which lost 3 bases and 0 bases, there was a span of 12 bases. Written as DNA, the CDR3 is TGCAGTGCTAGTAGCCTAGCGAGCTCCTACAATGAGCAGTTCTTC. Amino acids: CSASSLASSYNEQFF.

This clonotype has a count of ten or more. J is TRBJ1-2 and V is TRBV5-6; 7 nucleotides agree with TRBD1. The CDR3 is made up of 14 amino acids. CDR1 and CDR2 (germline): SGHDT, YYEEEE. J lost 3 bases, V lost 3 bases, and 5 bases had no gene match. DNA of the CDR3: TGTGCCAGCAGCTCCGGGACAGCGTACTATGGCTACACCTTC. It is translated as CASSSGTAYYGYTF.

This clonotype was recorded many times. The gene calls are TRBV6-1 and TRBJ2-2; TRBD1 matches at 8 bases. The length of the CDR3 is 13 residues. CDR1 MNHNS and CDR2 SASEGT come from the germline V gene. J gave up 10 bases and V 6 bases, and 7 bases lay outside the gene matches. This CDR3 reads CASRSDRGVELFF. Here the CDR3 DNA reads TGTGCCAGCAGGAGCGACAGGGGCGTGGAGCTGTTTTTT.

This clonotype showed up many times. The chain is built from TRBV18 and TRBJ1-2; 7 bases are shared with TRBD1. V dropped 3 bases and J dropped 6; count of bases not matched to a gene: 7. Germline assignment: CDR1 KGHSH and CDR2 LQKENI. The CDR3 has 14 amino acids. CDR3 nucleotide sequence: TGTGCCAGCTCACCGGAGCAGGGGGTAGATGGCTACACCTTC. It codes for CASSPEQGVDGYTF.

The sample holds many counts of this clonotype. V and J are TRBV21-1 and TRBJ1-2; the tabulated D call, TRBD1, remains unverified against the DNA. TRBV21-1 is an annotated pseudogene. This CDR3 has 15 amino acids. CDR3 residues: CASSKDVRDNYGYTF. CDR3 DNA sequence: TGTGCCAGCAGCAAAGACGTCAGGGATAACTATGGCTACACCTTC.

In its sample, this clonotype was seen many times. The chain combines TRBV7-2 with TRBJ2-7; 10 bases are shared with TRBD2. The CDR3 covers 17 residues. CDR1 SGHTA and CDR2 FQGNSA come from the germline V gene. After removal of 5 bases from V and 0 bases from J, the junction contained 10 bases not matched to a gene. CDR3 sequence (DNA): TGTGCCAGCAGCCCAGGCCTAGCGGGAGTTGGCTCCTACGAGCAGTACTTC. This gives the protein CASSPGLAGVGSYEQYF.

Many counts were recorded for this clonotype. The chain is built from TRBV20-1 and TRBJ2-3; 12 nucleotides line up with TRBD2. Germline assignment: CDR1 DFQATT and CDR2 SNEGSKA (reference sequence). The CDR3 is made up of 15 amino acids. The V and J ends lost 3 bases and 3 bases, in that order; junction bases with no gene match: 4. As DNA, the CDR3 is TGCAGTGCTAGCCCGACTAGCGGGAGAACAGATACGCAGTATTTT. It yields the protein CSASPTSGRTDTQYF.

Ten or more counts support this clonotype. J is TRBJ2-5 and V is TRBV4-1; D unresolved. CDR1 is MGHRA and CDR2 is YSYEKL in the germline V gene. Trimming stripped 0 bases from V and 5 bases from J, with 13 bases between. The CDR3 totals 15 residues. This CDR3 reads CASSQEEGAWETQYF. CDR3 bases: TGCGCCAGCAGCCAAGAGGAAGGCGCGTGGGAGACCCAGTACTTC.

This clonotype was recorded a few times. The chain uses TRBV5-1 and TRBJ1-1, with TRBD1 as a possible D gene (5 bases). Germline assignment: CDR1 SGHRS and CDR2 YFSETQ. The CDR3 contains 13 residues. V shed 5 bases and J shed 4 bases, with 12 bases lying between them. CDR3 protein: CASSPREGTEAFF. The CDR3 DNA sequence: TGCGCCAGCAGTCCCAGGGAAGGCACTGAAGCTTTCTTT.

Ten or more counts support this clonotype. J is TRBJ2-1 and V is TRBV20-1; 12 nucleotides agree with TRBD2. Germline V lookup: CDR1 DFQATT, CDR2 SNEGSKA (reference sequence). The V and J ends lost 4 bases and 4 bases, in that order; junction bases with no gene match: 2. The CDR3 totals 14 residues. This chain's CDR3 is CSAMTSGGYNEQFF. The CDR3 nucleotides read TGCAGTGCTATGACTAGCGGGGGTTACAATGAGCAGTTCTTC.

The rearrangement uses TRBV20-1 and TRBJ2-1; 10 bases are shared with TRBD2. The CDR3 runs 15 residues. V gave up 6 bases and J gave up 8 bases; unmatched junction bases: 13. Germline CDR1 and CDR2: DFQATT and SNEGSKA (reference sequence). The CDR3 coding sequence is TGCAGTGCGACCCGTCCTAGCGGGAGCTCCCATGAGCAGTTCTTC. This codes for CSATRPSGSSHEQFF.

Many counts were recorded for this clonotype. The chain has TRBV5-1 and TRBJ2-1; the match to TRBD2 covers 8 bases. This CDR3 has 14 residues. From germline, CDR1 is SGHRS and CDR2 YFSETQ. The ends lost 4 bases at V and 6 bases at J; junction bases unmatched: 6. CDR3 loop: CASSPPRGGNEQFF. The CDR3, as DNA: TGCGCCAGCAGCCCTCCCCGGGGGGGCAATGAGCAGTTCTTC.

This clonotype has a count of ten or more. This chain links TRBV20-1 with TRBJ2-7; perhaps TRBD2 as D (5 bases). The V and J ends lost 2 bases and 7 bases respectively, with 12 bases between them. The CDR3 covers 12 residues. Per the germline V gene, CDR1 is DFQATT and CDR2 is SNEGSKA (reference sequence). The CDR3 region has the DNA TGCAGTGCTAGACCCGGGGAGAGGGAGCAGTACTTC. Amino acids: CSARPGEREQYF.

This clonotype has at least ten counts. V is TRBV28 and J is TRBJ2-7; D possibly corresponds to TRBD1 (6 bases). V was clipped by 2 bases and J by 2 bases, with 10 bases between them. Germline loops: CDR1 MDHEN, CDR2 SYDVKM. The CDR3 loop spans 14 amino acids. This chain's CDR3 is CASSLQGYTYEQYF. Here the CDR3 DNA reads TGTGCCAGCAGTTTACAGGGGTACACCTACGAGCAGTACTTC.

CDR3 in amino acids: CASSLSTRDTQYF. The CDR3 DNA sequence: TGTGCCAGCAGCCTGTCGACTAGAGATACGCAGTATTTT. The V and J genes are TRBV3-1 and TRBJ2-3, with a possible D match to TRBD2 (6 bases). Per germline, CDR1 LGHDT and CDR2 YNNKEL (reference sequence). V was trimmed by 4 bases and J by 5 bases, leaving 10 bases between them. This CDR3 is built from 13 residues.

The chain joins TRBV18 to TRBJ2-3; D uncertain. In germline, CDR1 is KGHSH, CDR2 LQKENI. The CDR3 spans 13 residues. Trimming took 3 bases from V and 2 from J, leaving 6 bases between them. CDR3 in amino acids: CASSPSYTDTQYF. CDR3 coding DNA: TGTGCCAGCTCACCCTCATACACAGATACGCAGTATTTT.

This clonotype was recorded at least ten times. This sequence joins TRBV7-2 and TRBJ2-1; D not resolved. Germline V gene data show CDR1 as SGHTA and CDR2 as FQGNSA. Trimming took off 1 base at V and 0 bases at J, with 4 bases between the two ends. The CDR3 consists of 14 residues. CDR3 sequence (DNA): TGTGCCAGCAGCTTAGGAGTCTCCTACAATGAGCAGTTCTTC. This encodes CASSLGVSYNEQFF.

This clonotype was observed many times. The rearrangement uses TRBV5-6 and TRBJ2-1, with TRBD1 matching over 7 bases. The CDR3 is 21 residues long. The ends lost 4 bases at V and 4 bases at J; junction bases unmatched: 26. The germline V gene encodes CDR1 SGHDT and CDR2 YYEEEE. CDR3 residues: CASSNIGGTVRQGSRYNEQFF. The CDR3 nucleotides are TGTGCCAGCAGCAACATAGGGGGCACCGTTAGACAGGGCTCGAGATACAATGAGCAGTTCTTC.

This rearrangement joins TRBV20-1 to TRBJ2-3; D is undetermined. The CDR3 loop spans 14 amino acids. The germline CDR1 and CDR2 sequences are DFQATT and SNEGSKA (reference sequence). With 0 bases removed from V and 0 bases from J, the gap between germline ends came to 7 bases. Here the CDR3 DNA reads TGCAGTGCTAGAGACGAGGCTAGCACAGATACGCAGTATTTT. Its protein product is CSARDEASTDTQYF.

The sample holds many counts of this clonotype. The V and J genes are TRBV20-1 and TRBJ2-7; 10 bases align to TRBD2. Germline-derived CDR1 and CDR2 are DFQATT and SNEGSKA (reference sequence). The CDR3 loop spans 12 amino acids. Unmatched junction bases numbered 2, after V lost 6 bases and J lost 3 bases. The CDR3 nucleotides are TGCAGTGCATGGACTAGCGGCTACGAGCAGTACTTC. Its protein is CSAWTSGYEQYF.